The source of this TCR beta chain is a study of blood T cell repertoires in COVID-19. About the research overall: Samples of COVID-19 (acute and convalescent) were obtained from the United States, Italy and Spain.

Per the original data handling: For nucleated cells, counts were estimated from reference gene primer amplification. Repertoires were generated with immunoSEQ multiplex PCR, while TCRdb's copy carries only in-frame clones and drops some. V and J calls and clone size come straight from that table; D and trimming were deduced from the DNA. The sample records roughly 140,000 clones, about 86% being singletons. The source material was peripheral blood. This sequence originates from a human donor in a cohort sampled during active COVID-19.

This CDR3 is CASSSTTSGRARSYEQYF. The DNA of the CDR3 is TGCGCCAGCAGCTCAACGACTAGCGGGAGGGCCCGGTCCTACGAGCAGTACTTC. The V call is TRBV5-1, the J call TRBJ2-7, with 14 positions matching TRBD2. V was pared by 3 bases and J by 1 base, with 9 bases of the junction left unmatched. This CDR3 comprises 18 residues. The germline V gene has CDR1 SGHRS and CDR2 YFSETQ. Drawing the rest from reference TRBV5-1 and TRBJ2-7, the complete variable domain is KAGVTQTPRYLIKTRGQQVTLSCSPISGHRSVSWYQQTPGQGLQFLFEYFSETQRNKGNFPGRFSGRQFSNSRSEMNVSTLELGDSALYLCASSSTTSGRARSYEQYFGPGTRLTVT.